This T cell receptor (beta chain) was captured in a study of blood T cell repertoires in COVID-19. Looking at the study overall: Material from acute and convalescent COVID-19 was sourced from the United States, Italy and Spain. The cDNA or gDNA used as material had been derived from T cells, B-cell-depleted T cells, or PBMCs.

Assay used: immunoSEQ multiplex PCR; TCRdb lists only in-frame clones, some missing. The sample carries about 120,000 clones, about 91% recorded once. The CDR3 covers 15 residues. Trimming cost V 2 bases and J 10 bases, with 15 bases left between them. CDR1 ENHRY and CDR2 SYGVKD come from the germline V gene. The TCR was taken from a man between 50 and 59 years old with acute or convalescent COVID-19. The sequencing input was peripheral blood. The chain carries TRBV10-3 and TRBJ1-6; possible D gene TRBD1, 5 bases. Written as DNA, the CDR3 is TGTGCCATCAGTGAGAACGCAGGGTACGGCTCACCCCTCCACTTT. As protein: CAISENAGYGSPLHF.